Each of the 10 T cell receptor beta chains below was sequenced from the same sample in a study of OX40 agonist ivuxolimab in advanced cancers. Libraries were prepared by immunoSEQ multiplex PCR; TCRdb keeps only in-frame clonotypes and omits some of them. In the table there are roughly 100,000 clones, 70% to 90% of which are singletons. This sample comprised CD4+ or CD8+ T cells sorted from blood, obtained in a trial of the OX40 agonist ivuxolimab. The receptors come from an adult with an advanced solid tumor such as melanoma, head and neck, liver or kidney cancer.

In this sample, this clone turned up once. The rearrangement links TRBV7-2 to TRBJ2-3; 9 nucleotides line up with TRBD1. The CDR3 extends over 14 amino acids. V gave up 10 bases and J gave up 6 bases; unmatched junction bases: 11. The germline CDR1 and CDR2 sequences are SGHTA and FQGNSA. The CDR3 spells CATRRDRVSDTQYF. The CDR3 nucleotides read TGTGCCACACGCCGGGACAGGGTATCTGATACGCAGTATTTT. The full variable domain, its missing parts supplied by reference TRBV7-2 and TRBJ2-3, is GAGVSQSPSNKVTEKGKDVELRCDPISGHTALYWYRQSLGQGLEFLIYFQGNSAPDKSGLPSDRFSAERTGGSVSTLTIQRTQQEDSAVYLCATRRDRVSDTQYFGPGTRLTVL.

This clone was observed once. CDR3 region: CASDLEEVSQGANTEAFF. The CDR3 nucleotides read TGTGCCAGCGACTTAGAGGAGGTGTCACAGGGGGCAAACACTGAAGCTTTCTTT. This rearrangement joins TRBV19 to TRBJ1-1; 9 bases are a match to TRBD1. Germline assignment: CDR1 LNHDA and CDR2 SQIVND (reference sequence). The CDR3 loop spans 18 amino acids. The J segment lost 2 bases and the V segment lost 9 bases, leaving 19 bases of the junction unmatched.

The rearrangement joins TRBV5-4 to TRBJ2-3; 7 bases match TRBD2. The CDR3 contains 18 residues. The germline V gene encodes CDR1 SGHNT and CDR2 YYREEE (reference sequence). The ends lost 3 bases at V and 1 base at J; junction bases unmatched: 14. DNA of the CDR3: TGTGCCAGCAGCTCCGGGACTACCCGTCTCCTAGGCACAGATACGCAGTATTTT. It specifies CASSSGTTRLLGTDTQYF.

Here the CDR3 reads CASSVIGYTDTQYF. The CDR3 nucleotides read TGTGCCAGCAGCGTAATTGGCTACACAGATACGCAGTATTTT. V is TRBV9 and J is TRBJ2-3, with no clear D. Deletions cut 1 base from V and 2 bases from J, with 8 bases between. The CDR3 spans 14 residues. CDR1 is SGDLS and CDR2 is YYNGEE in the germline V gene.

The V call is TRBV10-3, the J call TRBJ2-7; D is perhaps TRBD1 (5 bases). V was cut by 6 bases and J by 0 bases, with 9 bases left in between. CDR3 length: 13 amino acids. Germline-derived CDR1 and CDR2 are ENHRY and SYGVKD. The CDR3 region has the DNA TGTGCCATCAGACAGGACCCCTCCTACGAGCAGTACTTC. Translation gives CAIRQDPSYEQYF.

The chain recombines TRBV28 with TRBJ1-2; 7 bases match TRBD1. This CDR3 has 16 amino acids. After removal of 3 bases from V and 2 bases from J, the junction contained 9 bases not matched to a gene. From germline, CDR1 is MDHEN and CDR2 SYDVKM. The CDR3 DNA reads TGTGCCAGCAGTTTCCCAGCAGGGGGGGGGAACTATGGCTACACCTTC. Its protein product is CASSFPAGGGNYGYTF.

For the CDR3, the DNA is TGTGCCAGCGTGGCAGAGCCCTCCTACGAGCAGTACTTC. Residues: CASVAEPSYEQYF. V and J are TRBV6-6 and TRBJ2-5; D is ambiguous. The better agreement between TRBJ2-7 and the DNA end casts doubt on the J call. In germline, CDR1 is MNHNY, CDR2 SVGAGI (reference sequence). The CDR3 loop spans 13 amino acids.

The V and J genes are TRBV4-1 and TRBJ2-3; perhaps TRBD1 as D (5 bases). Per germline, CDR1 MGHRA and CDR2 YSYEKL. Trimming cost V 5 bases and J 4 bases, with 16 bases left between them. The CDR3 contains 15 residues. CDR3 amino acids: CASSKATLGPDTQYF. The CDR3 DNA is TGCGCCAGCAGCAAGGCGACGCTGGGGCCAGATACGCAGTATTTT.

This chain joins TRBV5-4 and TRBJ1-3, with TRBD1 matching over 9 bases. Trimming cost V 4 bases and J 4 bases; bases outside gene matches: 6. Germline-derived CDR1 and CDR2 are SGHNT and YYREEE (reference sequence). The CDR3 has 15 amino acids. CDR3 amino acids: CASSNLDRGGNTIYF. Written as DNA, the CDR3 is TGTGCCAGCAGCAATTTGGACAGGGGCGGAAACACCATATATTTT.

V is TRBV6-5 and J is TRBJ1-4; no firm D call. Germline lookup yields CDR1 MNHEY and CDR2 SVGAGI. The V end lost 2 bases, the J end lost 0 bases, and 7 bases lay between the germline ends. The CDR3 is 15 amino acids. CDR3 region: CASSYGEATNEKLFF. The CDR3 DNA sequence: TGTGCCAGCAGTTACGGGGAGGCAACTAATGAAAAACTGTTTTTT.